This TCR beta chain was identified in a study of identical twins. As concerns this clonotype: Its antigen is not known.

Overall study findings and caveats: When twins shared out-of-frame alpha sequences, those sequences had excess low generation probability. Models underestimated TCR alpha sharing (out-of-frame) in monozygotic twins.

Carrying unique molecular identifiers, the cDNA also gained a universal primer site through template switching. TCRdb ran MiXCR on the 5' RACE reads and lists one entry per CDR3 protein. Of about 530,000 distinct CDR3 sequences in the sample, about a fifth were seen once. CDR3 length equals 13 residues. After removal of 6 bases from V and 7 bases from J, the junction contained 8 bases not matched to a gene. Germline CDR1 is DFQATT and CDR2 is SNEGSKA (reference sequence). This same sample was also part of a study on yellow fever vaccine responses in identical twins.

The receptor was isolated from a young woman in good health. This chain uses TRBV20-1 with TRBJ2-7; 11 nucleotides align to TRBD2. The sequenced material came from CD4+ T cells sorted from blood. The CDR3 bases are TGCAGTGCCTTGACGACTAGCGGGAATGAGCAGTACTTC. It translates to CSALTTSGNEQYF.